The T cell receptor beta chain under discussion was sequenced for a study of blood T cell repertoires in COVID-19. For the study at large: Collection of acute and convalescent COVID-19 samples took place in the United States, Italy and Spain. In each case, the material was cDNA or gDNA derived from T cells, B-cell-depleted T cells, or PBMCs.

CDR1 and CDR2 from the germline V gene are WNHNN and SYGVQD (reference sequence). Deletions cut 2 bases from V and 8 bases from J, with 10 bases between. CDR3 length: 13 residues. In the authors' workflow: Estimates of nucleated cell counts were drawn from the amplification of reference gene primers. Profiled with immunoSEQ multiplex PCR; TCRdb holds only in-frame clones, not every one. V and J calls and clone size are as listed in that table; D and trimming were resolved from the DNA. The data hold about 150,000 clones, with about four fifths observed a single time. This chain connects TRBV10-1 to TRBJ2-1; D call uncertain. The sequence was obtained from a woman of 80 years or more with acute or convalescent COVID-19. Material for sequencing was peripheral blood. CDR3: CASSEPGRDEQFF. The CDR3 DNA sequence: TGCGCCAGCAGTGAGCCCGGTCGCGATGAGCAGTTCTTC.